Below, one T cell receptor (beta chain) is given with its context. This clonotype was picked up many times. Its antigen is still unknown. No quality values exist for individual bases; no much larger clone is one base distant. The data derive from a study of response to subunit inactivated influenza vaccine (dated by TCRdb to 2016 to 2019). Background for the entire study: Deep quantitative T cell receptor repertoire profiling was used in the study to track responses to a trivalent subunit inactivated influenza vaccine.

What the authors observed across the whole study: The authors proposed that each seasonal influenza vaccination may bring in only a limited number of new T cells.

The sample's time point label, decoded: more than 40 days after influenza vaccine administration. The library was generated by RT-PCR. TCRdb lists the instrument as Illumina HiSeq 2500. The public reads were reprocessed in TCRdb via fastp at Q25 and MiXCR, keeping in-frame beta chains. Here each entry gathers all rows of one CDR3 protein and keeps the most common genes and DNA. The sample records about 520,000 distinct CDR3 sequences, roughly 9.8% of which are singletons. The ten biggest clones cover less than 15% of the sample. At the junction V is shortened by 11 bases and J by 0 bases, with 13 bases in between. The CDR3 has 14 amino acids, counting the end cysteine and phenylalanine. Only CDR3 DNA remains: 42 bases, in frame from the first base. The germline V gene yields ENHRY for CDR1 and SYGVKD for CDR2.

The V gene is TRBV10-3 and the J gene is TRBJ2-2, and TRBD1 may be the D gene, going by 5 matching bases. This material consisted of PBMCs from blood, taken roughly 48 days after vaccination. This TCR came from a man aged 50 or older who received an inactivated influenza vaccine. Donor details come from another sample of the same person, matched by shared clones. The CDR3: CAAKDSSNTGELFF. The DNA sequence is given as TGTGCCGCAAAAGACAGCTCGAACACCGGGGAGCTGTTTTTT.